Listed below are T cell receptor beta chains from one sample, sequenced in a study of blood T cell repertoires in COVID-19. Sequencing was performed with immunoSEQ multiplex PCR; in TCRdb, only in-frame clones are kept and a portion is missing. Seen here are just over 350,000 clones, approximately 86% observed once, and the top ten hold under 8.5%. The sequenced material came from peripheral blood. The receptor set was obtained from a woman aged 55-69 years with COVID-19, enrolled during active disease. The CDR3 runs from the conserved cysteine through the conserved F or W. The D gene is left open where the match is weak. Expanded clones get a size class; other rows say once, few or many, or leave the size out.

TRBJ2-3 | TRBD2 | TRBV6-5 | . | CASSPGLAGQTQYF | TGTGCCAGCAGTCCGGGACTAGCGGGTCAAACGCAGTATTTT
TRBJ2-7 | TRBD1 | TRBV7-7 | . | CASSLYRGHEQYF | TGTGCCAGCAGCTTATACAGGGGGCACGAGCAGTACTTC
TRBJ1-3 | . | TRBV5-1 | . | CASSRSTGTSGNTIYF | TGCGCCAGCAGCCGGTCGACGGGGACATCTGGAAACACCATATATTTT
TRBJ1-3 | . | TRBV3-1/TRBV3-2 | few | CASSQGVSSGNTIYF | TGTGCCAGCAGCCAAGGTGTCAGCTCTGGAAACACCATATATTTT
TRBJ2-7 | . | TRBV5-1 | . | CASSSQSMGGPRAAYEQYF | TGCGCCAGCAGCTCGCAGTCTATGGGGGGGCCCCGTGCGGCCTACGAGCAGTACTTC
TRBJ1-2 | TRBD1 | TRBV4-2 | . | CASSQARDRGYGYTF | TGTGCCAGCAGCCAAGCCCGCGACAGGGGCTATGGCTACACCTTC
TRBJ1-4 | TRBD1 | TRBV7-2 | . | CASSVSQGAGNEKLFF | TGTGCCAGCAGCGTCTCACAGGGGGCTGGGAATGAAAAACTGTTTTTT
TRBJ1-2 | TRBD1 | TRBV6-5 | . | CASTIGQGASYGYTF | TGTGCCAGCACCATCGGACAGGGGGCCAGCTATGGCTACACCTTC
TRBJ1-2 | . | TRBV19 | once | CASGGVPSGGYTF | TGTGCCAGTGGAGGCGTCCCCAGTGGCGGCTACACCTTC
TRBJ1-2 | . | TRBV6-5 | . | CASSYGRPGKGYTF | TGTGCCAGCAGTTACGGACGGCCCGGGAAGGGCTACACCTTC
TRBJ2-7 | . | TRBV5-6 | . | CASSPGWGSGEQYF | TGTGCCAGCAGCCCCGGCTGGGGATCGGGAGAGCAGTACTTC
TRBJ2-4 | . | TRBV3-1/TRBV3-2 | . | CASSQYMKAKNIQYF | TGTGCCAGCAGCCAATACATGAAGGCCAAAAACATTCAGTACTTC
TRBJ2-7 | TRBD1 | TRBV7-2 | . | CASVTGTGGYEQYF | TGTGCCAGCGTCACGGGGACAGGGGGTTACGAGCAGTACTTC
TRBJ1-2 | . | TRBV7-9 | . | CASSLMRGSNYGYTF | TGTGCCAGCAGCTTAATGAGGGGGTCGAACTATGGCTACACCTTC
TRBJ1-1 | . | TRBV4-1 | . | CASSRPSRDISPEAFF | TGCGCCAGCAGCCGCCCTTCCCGGGACATTTCTCCTGAAGCTTTCTTT
TRBJ2-4 | TRBD1 | TRBV13 | . | CASSPGTDKNIQYF | TGTGCCAGCAGCCCCGGGACAGACAAAAACATTCAGTACTTC